This entry lists 10 T cell receptor beta chains sequenced from one sample in a study of T cell repertoires in cytomegalovirus infection. TCRdb analysed the reads with MiXCR anew, one entry per CDR3 protein. In the table there are some 940,000 distinct CDR3 sequences, around 32% of which are singletons. These receptors' targets are unknown. The material was cultured CD8+ T cells from PBMCs, obtained from culture after CMV antigen stimulation. The receptors stem from a human donor in good health (CMV status not recorded). Some clones in this sample may be carry-over from other donors' samples.

This clonotype was counted only a few times. The V and J genes are TRBV27 and TRBJ2-7; 13 bases agree with TRBD2. Per germline, CDR1 MNHEY and CDR2 SMNVEV (reference sequence). Trimming cost V 5 bases and J 5 bases; bases outside gene matches: 6. The CDR3 runs to 15 residues. Written as DNA, the CDR3 is TGTGCCAGCAGTCATACTAGCGGGGGGGCCAACGAGCAGTACTTC. Translation gives CASSHTSGGANEQYF.

The sample holds a few counts of this clonotype. The rearrangement links TRBV19 to TRBJ2-5; D uncertain. Germline-derived CDR1 and CDR2 are LNHDA and SQIVND (reference sequence). V was trimmed by 3 bases and J by 2 bases, leaving 7 bases between them. CDR3 length equals 13 residues. The CDR3, as DNA: TGTGCCAGTAGTATCTGGCTTCAAGAGACCCAGTACTTC. This encodes CASSIWLQETQYF.

On this clonotype: Since a much larger clone is just one base distant, this may be a read error. Given the absence of the conserved phenylalanine or tryptophan at the CDR3 end, a read error is likely. The chain has TRBV12-3 or TRBV12-4 and TRBJ1-5, with D unclear. V was trimmed by 2 bases and J by 0 bases, leaving 8 bases between them. This CDR3 contains 15 residues. The CDR3 sequence is CASSLSDGSNQPQHC. In DNA form, the CDR3 reads TGTGCCAGCAGTTTATCGGACGGTAGCAATCAGCCCCAGCATTGT.

On this clonotype: A read error may explain this, as a much larger clone is one base away. The chain joins TRBV7-2 to TRBJ2-1; D is unresolved. This CDR3 is 12 amino acids long. Germline-derived CDR1 and CDR2 are SGHTA and FQGNSA. CDR3 DNA: TGTGTCAGCAGCTTCAGTAACAATGAGCAGTTCTTC. Translation gives CVSSFSNNEQFF.

The V gene is TRBV4-2, the J gene TRBJ2-1, with 7 bases aligning to TRBD1. J was trimmed by 2 bases and V by 4 bases; bases with no gene match: 5. The CDR3 has 15 amino acids. Per the germline V gene, CDR1 is LGHNA and CDR2 is YNFKEQ. The CDR3 region has the DNA TGTGCCAGCAGCCGCCCGGGACAGACCTACAATGAGCAGTTCTTC. Residues: CASSRPGQTYNEQFF.

This clonotype was seen only a few times. The chain employs TRBV2 and TRBJ2-1; TRBD1 matches 9 bases. Germline CDR1 is SNHLY and CDR2 is FYNNEI. This CDR3 spans 15 amino acids. Trimming took 10 bases from V and 8 from J; bases not matched to a gene: 15. CDR3 bases: TGTGCCAACACACCCCGGGACAGGGTTGGCTATGAGCAGTTCTTC. Amino acids: CANTPRDRVGYEQFF.

This sequence joins TRBV7-9 and TRBJ1-1; 7 nucleotides agree with TRBD1. Looked up from germline, CDR1 is SEHNR and CDR2 is FQNEAQ (reference sequence). With 5 bases clipped from V and 2 bases from J, the junction kept 14 bases outside the gene matches. The CDR3 runs to 17 residues. The CDR3 DNA reads TGTGCCAGCAGCGGAGATCTATTGGGACAGACAAACACTGAAGCTTTCTTT. It encodes CASSGDLLGQTNTEAFF.

The table lists this clonotype with a few counts. The chain joins TRBV7-8 to TRBJ2-2; TRBD1 is a possible D gene (6 bases). V lost 10 bases to trimming and J lost 0 bases, with 9 bases between them. Per the germline V gene, CDR1 is SGHVS and CDR2 is FQNEAQ. The CDR3 extends over 13 amino acids. DNA of the CDR3: TGTGCCACCCAGGGGTCGAACACCGGGGAGCTGTTTTTT. This sequence encodes CATQGSNTGELFF.

This clonotype was counted a few times. V is TRBV4-2 and J is TRBJ1-1; D is possibly TRBD1 (6 bases). In germline, CDR1 is LGHNA, CDR2 YNFKEQ. The V and J ends lost 3 bases and 5 bases respectively, with 16 bases between them. The CDR3 has 15 residues. CDR3 bases: TGTGCCAGCAGCCACAGGACAGTTGGGGGGACTGAAGCTTTCTTT. It translates to CASSHRTVGGTEAFF.

This clonotype has a handful of counts. CDR3 loop: CASSAGPTGELFF. DNA for the CDR3: TGCGCCAGCAGCGCAGGACCCACCGGGGAGCTGTTTTTT. The chain uses TRBV10-2 and TRBJ2-2; D gene uncertain. The V end lost 6 bases, the J end lost 4 bases, and 9 bases lay between the germline ends. The germline CDR1 and CDR2 sequences are WSHSY and SAAADI. The CDR3 totals 13 residues.